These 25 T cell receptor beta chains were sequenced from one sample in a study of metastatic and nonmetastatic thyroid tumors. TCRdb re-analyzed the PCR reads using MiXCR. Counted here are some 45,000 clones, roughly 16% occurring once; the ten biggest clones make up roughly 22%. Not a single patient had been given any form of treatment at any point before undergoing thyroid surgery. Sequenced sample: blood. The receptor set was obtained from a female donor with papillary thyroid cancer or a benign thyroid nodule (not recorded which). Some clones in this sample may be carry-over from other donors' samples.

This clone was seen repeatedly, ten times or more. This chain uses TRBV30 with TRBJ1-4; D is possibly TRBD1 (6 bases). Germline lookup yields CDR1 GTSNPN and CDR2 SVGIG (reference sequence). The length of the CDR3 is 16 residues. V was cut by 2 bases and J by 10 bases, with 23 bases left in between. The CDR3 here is CAWSPITRGPSGKLFF. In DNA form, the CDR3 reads TGTGCCTGGAGTCCCATAACCCGGGGGCCTTCAGGAAAACTGTTTTTT. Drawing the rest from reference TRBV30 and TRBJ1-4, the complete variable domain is SQTIHQWPATLVQPVGSPLSLECTVEGTSNPNLYWYRQAAGRGLQLLFYSVGIGQISSEVPQNLSASRPQDRQFILSSKKLLLSDSGFYLCAWSPITRGPSGKLFFGSGTQLSVL.

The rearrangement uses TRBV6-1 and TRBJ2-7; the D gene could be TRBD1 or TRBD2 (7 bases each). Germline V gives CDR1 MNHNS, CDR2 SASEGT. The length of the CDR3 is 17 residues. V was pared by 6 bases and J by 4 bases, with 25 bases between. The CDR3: CASSDQVPGRGGYEQYF. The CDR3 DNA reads TGTGCCAGCAGCGACCAAGTTCCAGGCAGGGGGGGATACGAGCAGTACTTC.

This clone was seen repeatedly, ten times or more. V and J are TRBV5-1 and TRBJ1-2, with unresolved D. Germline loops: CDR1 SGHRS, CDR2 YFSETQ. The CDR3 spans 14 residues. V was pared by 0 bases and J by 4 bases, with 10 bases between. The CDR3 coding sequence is TGCGCCAGCAGCTTGGGCCTGGGGTCCTATGGCTACACCTTC. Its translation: CASSLGLGSYGYTF.

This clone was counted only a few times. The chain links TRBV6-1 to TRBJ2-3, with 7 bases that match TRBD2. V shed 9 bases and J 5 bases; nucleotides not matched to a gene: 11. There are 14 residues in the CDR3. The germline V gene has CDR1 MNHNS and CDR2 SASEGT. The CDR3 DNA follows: TGTGCCAGTGGCCGGGGCGGGAGTGAAGATACGCAGTATTTT. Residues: CASGRGGSEDTQYF.

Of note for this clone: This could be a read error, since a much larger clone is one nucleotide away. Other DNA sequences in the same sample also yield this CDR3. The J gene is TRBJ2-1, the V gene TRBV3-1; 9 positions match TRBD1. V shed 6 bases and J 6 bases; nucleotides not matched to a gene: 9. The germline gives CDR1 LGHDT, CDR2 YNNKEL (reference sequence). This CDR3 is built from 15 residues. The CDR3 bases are TGTGCCAGCAGACAGACGAGGACAGGGGCCAATGAGCAGTTCTTC. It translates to CASRQTRTGANEQFF.

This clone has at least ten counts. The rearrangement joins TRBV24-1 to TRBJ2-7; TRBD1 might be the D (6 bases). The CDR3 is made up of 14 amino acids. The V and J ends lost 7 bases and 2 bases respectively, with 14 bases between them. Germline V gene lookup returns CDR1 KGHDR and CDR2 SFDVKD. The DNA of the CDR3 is TGTGCCACCAGCGGTGCAGGGGAAACCTACGAGCAGTACTTC. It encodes CATSGAGETYEQYF.

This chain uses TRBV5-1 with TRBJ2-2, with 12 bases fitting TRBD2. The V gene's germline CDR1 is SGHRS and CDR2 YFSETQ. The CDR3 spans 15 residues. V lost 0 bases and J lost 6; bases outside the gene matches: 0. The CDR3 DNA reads TGCGCCAGCAGCTTGGGACTAGCGGGAGCCGGGGAGCTGTTTTTT. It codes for CASSLGLAGAGELFF.

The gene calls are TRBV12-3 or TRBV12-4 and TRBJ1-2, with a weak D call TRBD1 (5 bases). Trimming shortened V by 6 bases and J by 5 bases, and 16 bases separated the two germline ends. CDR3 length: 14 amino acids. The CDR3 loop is CASSRQCLGYGYTF. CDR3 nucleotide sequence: TGTGCCAGCAGCCGACAGTGTTTGGGTTATGGCTACACCTTC.

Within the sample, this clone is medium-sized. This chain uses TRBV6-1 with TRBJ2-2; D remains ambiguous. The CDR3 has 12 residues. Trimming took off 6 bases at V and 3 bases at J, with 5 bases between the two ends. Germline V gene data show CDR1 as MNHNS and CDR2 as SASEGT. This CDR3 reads CASRGYTGELFF. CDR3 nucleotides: TGTGCCAGCAGGGGATACACCGGGGAGCTGTTTTTT.

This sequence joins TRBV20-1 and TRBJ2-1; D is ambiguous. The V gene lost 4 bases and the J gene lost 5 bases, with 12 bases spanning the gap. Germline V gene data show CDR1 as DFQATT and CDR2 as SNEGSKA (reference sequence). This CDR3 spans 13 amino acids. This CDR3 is CSATSILNNEQFF. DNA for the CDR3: TGCAGTGCTACTAGTATATTAAACAATGAGCAGTTCTTC.

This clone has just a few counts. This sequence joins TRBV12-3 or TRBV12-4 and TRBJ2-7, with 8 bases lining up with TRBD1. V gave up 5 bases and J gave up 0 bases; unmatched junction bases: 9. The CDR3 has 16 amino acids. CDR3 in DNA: TGTGCCAGCAGTCCCGGGACAGGTTTGAGCTCCTACGAGCAGTACTTC. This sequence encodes CASSPGTGLSSYEQYF.

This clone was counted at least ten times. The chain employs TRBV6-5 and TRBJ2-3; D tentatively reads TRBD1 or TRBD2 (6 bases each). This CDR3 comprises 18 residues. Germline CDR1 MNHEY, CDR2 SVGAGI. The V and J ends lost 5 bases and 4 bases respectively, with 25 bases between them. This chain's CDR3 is CASSRGRVRGGGPDTQYF. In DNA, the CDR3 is TGTGCCAGCAGTCGGGGGCGGGTAAGGGGCGGAGGGCCAGATACGCAGTATTTT.

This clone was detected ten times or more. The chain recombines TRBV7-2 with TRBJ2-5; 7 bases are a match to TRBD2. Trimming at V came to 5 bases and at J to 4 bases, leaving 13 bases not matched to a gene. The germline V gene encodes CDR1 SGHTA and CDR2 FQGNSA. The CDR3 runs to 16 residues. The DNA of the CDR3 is TGTGCCAGCAGCGGAACGGCGGGAGCGTTAGGAGAGACCCAGTACTTC. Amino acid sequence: CASSGTAGALGETQYF.

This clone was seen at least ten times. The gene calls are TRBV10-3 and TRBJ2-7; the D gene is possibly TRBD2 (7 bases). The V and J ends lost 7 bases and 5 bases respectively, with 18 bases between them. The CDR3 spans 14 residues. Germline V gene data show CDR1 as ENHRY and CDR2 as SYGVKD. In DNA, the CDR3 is TGTGCCATCACCGGGGCACAGGGAGGGCACGAGCAGTACTTC. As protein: CAITGAQGGHEQYF.

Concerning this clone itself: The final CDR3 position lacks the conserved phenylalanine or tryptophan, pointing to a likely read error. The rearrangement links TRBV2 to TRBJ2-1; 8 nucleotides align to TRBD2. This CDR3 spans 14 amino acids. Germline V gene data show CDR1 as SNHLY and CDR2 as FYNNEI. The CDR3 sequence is CPSGGRNSYIEQFL. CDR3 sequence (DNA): TGTCCCAGCGGGGGACGGAACTCCTACATTGAGCAGTTCTTA.

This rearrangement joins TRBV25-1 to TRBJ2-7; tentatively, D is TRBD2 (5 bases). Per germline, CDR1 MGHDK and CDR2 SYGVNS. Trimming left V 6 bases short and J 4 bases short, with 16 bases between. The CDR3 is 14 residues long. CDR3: CASSRYGGSYEQYF. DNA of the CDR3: TGTGCCAGCAGCCGGTATGGAGGCTCGTACGAGCAGTACTTC.

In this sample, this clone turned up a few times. This CDR3 is CASSLDREFYEQYF. The CDR3 DNA reads TGTGCCAGCAGTTTAGACCGGGAGTTCTACGAGCAGTACTTC. The chain carries TRBV27 and TRBJ2-7, with D maybe TRBD2 (6 bases). CDR1 and CDR2 from the germline V gene are MNHEY and SMNVEV (reference sequence). This CDR3 is 14 amino acids long. Trimming took 2 bases from V and 3 from J, leaving 11 bases between them.

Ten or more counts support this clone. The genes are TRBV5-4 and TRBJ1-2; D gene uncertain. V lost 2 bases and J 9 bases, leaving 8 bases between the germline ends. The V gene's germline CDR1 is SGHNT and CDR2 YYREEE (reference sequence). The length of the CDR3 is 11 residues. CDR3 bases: TGTGCCAGCAGCTTCGGGGTAAGCTACACCTTC. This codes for CASSFGVSYTF.

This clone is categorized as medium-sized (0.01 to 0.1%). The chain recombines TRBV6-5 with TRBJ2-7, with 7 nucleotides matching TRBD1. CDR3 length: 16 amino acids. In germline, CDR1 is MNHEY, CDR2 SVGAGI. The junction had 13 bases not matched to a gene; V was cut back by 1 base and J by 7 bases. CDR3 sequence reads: CASSYYRDSVSREQYF. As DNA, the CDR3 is TGTGCCAGCAGTTACTACCGGGACAGTGTTTCGAGGGAGCAGTACTTC.

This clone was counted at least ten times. CDR3 in amino acids: CASIGGAHTEAFF. CDR3 coding DNA: TGTGCCAGCATAGGGGGGGCACACACTGAAGCTTTCTTT. V and J are TRBV28 and TRBJ1-1; tentatively, D is TRBD1 (6 bases). Trimming took 7 bases from V and 3 from J, leaving 12 bases between them. CDR3 size: 13 residues. CDR1 MDHEN and CDR2 SYDVKM come from the germline V gene.

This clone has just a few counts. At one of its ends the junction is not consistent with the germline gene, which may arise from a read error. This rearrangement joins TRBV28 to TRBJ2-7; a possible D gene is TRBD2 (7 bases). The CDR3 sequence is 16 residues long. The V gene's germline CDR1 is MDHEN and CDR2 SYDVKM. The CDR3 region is CASNSSGEGGSYEQYF. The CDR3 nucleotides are TGTGCCAGCAACAGCTCCGGGGAGGGGGGCTCCTACGAACAGTACTTC.

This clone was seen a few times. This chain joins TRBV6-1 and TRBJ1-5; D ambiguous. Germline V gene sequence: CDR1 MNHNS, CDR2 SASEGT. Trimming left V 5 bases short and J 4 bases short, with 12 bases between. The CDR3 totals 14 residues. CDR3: CASSRDGGNQPQHF. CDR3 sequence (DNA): TGTGCCAGCAGTCGCGACGGTGGTAATCAGCCCCAGCATTTT.

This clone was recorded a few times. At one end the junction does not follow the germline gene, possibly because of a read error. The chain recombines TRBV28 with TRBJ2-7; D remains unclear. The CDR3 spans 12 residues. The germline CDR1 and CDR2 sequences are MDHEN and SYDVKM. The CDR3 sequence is CASSNSYYEKYF. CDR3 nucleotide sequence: TGTGCCAGCAGTAACTCTTACTACGAGAAGTACTTC.

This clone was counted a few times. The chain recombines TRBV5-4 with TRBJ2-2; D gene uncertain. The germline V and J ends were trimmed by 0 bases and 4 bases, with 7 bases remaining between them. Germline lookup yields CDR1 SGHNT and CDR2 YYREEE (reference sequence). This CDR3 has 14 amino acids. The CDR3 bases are TGTGCCAGCAGCTTGGATCAGGTCACCGGGGAGCTGTTTTTT. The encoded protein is CASSLDQVTGELFF.

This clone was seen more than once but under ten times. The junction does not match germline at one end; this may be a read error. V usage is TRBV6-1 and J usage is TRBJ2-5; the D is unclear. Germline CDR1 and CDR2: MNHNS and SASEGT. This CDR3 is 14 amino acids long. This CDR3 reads CARSEGNDQETQYF. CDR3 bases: TGTGCCAGAAGTGAAGGGAATGACCAAGAGACCCAGTACTTC.